This T cell receptor beta chain was recovered during a study of molecular identifiers for immune sequencing clone quantification. This clonotype has ten or more counts. The CDR3 loop spans 13 amino acids. V lost 6 bases and J lost 6, with 12 bases in between. Each CDR3 protein is one row after TCRdb ran MiXCR on the PCR reads. Counted here are about 320,000 distinct CDR3 sequences, about a quarter occurring once; the ten biggest clones make up roughly 0.7%. The clonotype was recovered from a human donor in good health. Some libraries in this study had Jurkat cell RNA spiked in. The chain employs TRBV12-3 or TRBV12-4 and TRBJ2-1; perhaps TRBD2 as D (6 bases). The specimen sequenced was naive CD8+ T cells from blood, with Jurkat cell RNA spiked in. Sample subset: FACS-sorted CD8+CD4-CCR7+CD45RA+ naive T cells. The CDR3 here is CASRRGTRNEQFF. For the CDR3, the DNA is TGTGCCAGCAGACGCGGGACTCGCAATGAGCAGTTCTTC.